This record covers a single T cell receptor (beta chain). These data are taken from a study of shared T cell receptors in the human thymus. Sequenced by immunoSEQ multiplex PCR; TCRdb stores in-frame clones only, minus some. The sample shows approximately 730,000 clones, 70% to 90% of them seen only once. V lost 0 bases to trimming and J lost 3 bases, with 11 bases between them. There are 15 residues in the CDR3. From germline, CDR1 is LNHNV and CDR2 YYDKDF (reference sequence). These data were likewise used in another study, on human thymus T cells. Per that paper: Donors were healthy Finnish infants having corrective surgery for congenital heart defects. Resections removed during corrective heart surgery provided the thymus tissue used. V and J gene usage appeared biased in thymic and blood repertoires. Related reports documented highly overlapping thymic repertoires among unrelated individuals.

This sequence originates from a girl under three years old with a congenital heart defect. The specimen was thymocytes. This chain uses TRBV15 with TRBJ1-1; a possible D gene is TRBD1 (5 bases). The CDR3 sequence is CATSRDTTAYTEAFF. DNA of the CDR3: TGTGCCACCAGCAGAGATACGACAGCCTACACTGAAGCTTTCTTT.